A single T cell receptor (beta chain) is shown here with its context. The target antigen is unknown. This entry is derived from a study of T cell responses to AZD1222 COVID-19 vaccine. Overall study results and limits: Clonal diversity was possibly underestimated; the donors were predominantly white British and more often female.

Profiling relied on immunoSEQ multiplex PCR, and the TCRdb table lists in-frame clones only, not all of them. The sample lists 110,000 to 150,000 clones, 89% seen once, with approximately 3.1% in the top ten. This receptor was obtained from an adult in good health. The sample consisted of peripheral blood, taken on day 0 of AZD1222 vaccination.

The CDR3 loop reads CSDERGISYNEQFF. DNA for the CDR3: TGCAGCGACGAGCGGGGCATCTCCTACAATGAGCAGTTCTTC. The chain combines TRBV29-1 with TRBJ2-1; 7 nucleotides agree with TRBD2. From germline, CDR1 is SQVTM and CDR2 ANQGSEA. The CDR3 has 14 residues. Trimming removed 7 bases from V and 0 bases from J; junction bases left unmatched: 6.